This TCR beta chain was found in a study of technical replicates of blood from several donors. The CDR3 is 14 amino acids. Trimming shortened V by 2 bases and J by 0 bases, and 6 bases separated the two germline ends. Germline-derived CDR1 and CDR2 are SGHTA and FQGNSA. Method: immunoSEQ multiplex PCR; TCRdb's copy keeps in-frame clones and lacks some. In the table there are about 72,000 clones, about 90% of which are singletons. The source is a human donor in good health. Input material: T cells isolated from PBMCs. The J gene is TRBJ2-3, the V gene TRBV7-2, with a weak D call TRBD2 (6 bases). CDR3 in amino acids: CASSLTSSTDTQYF. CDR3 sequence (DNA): TGTGCCAGCAGCTTAACTAGCAGCACAGATACGCAGTATTTT.